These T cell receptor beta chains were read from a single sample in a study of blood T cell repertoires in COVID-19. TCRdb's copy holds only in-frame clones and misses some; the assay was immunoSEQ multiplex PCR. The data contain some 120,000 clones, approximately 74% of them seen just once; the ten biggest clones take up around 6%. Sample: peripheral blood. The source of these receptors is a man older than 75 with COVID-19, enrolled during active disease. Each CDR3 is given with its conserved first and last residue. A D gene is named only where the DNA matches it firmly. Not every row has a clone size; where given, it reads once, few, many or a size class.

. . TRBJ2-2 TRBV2 CASSGSQTGELFF TGTGCCAGCAGCGGGAGTCAAACCGGGGAGCTGTTTTTT
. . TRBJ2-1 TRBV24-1 CATSDSAGISYNEQFF TGTGCCACCAGTGATTCAGCGGGTATCTCCTACAATGAGCAGTTCTTC
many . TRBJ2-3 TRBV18 CASSPGSSTDTQYF TGTGCCAGCTCACCGGGTAGCAGCACAGATACGCAGTATTTT
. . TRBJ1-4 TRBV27 CASSLGADEHEKLFF TGTGCCAGCAGTTTAGGGGCAGATGAGCATGAAAAACTGTTTTTT
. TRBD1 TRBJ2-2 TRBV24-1 CATTGTGGIGELFF TGTGCCACCACCGGGACAGGGGGGATCGGGGAGCTGTTTTTT
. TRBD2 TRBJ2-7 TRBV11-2 CASSPTVAGSYEQYF TGTGCCAGCAGTCCCACGGTAGCGGGATCCTACGAGCAGTACTTC
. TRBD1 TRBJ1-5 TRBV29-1 CSVKDRDRPQHF TGCAGCGTCAAGGACAGGGACCGACCCCAGCATTTT
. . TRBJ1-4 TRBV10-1 CASSEGDSTNEKLFF TGCGCCAGCAGTGAGGGAGATTCAACTAATGAAAAACTGTTTTTT
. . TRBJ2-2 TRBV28 CASTPSPAAGHTGELFF TGTGCCAGCACCCCCAGCCCGGCGGCAGGGCACACCGGGGAGCTGTTTTTT
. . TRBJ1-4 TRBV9 CASSVDLGSGAKGKLFF TGTGCCAGCAGCGTAGACCTAGGGTCTGGGGCAAAGGGAAAACTGTTTTTT
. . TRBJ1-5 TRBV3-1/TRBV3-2 CASSQVPRYRQPQHF TGTGCCAGCAGCCAAGTGCCCCGCTACCGTCAGCCCCAGCATTTT
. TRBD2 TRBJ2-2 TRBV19 CASSPGLAGPGELFF TGTGCCAGTAGTCCCGGACTAGCGGGTCCCGGGGAGCTGTTTTTT
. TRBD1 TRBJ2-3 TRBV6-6 CASSYQRTGGTDTQYF TGTGCCAGCAGTTACCAGAGGACAGGGGGCACAGATACGCAGTATTTT
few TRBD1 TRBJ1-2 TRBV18 CASSSSGGASYGYTF TGTGCCAGCTCATCCTCAGGGGGCGCTTCATATGGCTACACCTTC
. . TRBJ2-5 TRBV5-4 CASSPAGGEDQETQYF TGTGCCAGCAGCCCGGCCGGCGGGGAGGACCAAGAGACCCAGTACTTC
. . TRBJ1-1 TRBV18 CASSPNSGSGGNEAFF TGTGCCAGCTCACCGAATTCAGGCTCCGGAGGGAATGAAGCTTTCTTT
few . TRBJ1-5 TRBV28 CASTESGGIYQPQHF TGTGCCAGCACCGAAAGTGGCGGTATTTATCAGCCCCAGCATTTT
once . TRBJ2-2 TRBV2 CASALAFTGELFF TGTGCCAGCGCTTTGGCATTCACCGGGGAGCTGTTTTTT
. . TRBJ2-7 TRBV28 CASSFVAGLTYEQYF TGTGCCAGCAGTTTCGTGGCGGGCCTAACCTACGAGCAGTACTTC
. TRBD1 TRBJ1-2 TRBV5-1 CASSPGITGGDYGYTF TGCGCCAGCAGCCCTGGCATTACAGGGGGAGACTATGGCTACACCTTC
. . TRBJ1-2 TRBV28 CASSLGLGRGDYGYTF TGTGCCAGCAGTTTAGGGCTTGGAAGGGGCGACTATGGCTACACCTTC
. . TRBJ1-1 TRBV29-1 CSATPRGREDTEAFF TGCAGCGCTACCCCTAGGGGGAGGGAAGACACTGAAGCTTTCTTT
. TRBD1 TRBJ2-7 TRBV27 CASSLLTGQGVYEQYF TGTGCCAGCAGTTTACTTACGGGACAGGGCGTTTACGAGCAGTACTTC
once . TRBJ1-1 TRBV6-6 CASNRQENTEAFF TGTGCCAGCAACCGACAGGAGAACACTGAAGCTTTCTTT
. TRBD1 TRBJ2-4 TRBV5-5 CASSLQGKNIQYF TGTGCCAGCAGCTTACAGGGGAAAAACATTCAGTACTTC
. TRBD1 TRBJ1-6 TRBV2 CASSTGGGGSPLHF TGTGCCAGCAGTACAGGGGGCGGAGGTTCACCCCTCCACTTT
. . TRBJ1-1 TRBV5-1 CASSPGLSGGRRNTEAFF TGCGCCAGCAGCCCCGGACTTTCCGGGGGTCGAAGGAACACTGAAGCTTTCTTT
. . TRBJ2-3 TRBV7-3 CASSFSTGSTDTQYF TGTGCCAGCAGCTTCTCGACTGGAAGCACAGATACGCAGTATTTT
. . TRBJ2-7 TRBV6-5 CASSKRQVDLYEQYF TGTGCCAGCAGTAAGCGACAGGTCGACCTTTACGAGCAGTACTTC
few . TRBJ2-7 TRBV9 CASSPAGAGREQYF TGTGCCAGCAGCCCCGCGGGGGCTGGGCGCGAGCAGTACTTC
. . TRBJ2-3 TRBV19 CASSGSGTNTQYF TGTGCCAGTAGCGGTAGCGGAACGAATACGCAGTATTTT
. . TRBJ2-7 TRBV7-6 CASSAEANYAYEQYF TGTGCCAGCAGCGCAGAGGCTAATTATGCCTACGAGCAGTACTTC
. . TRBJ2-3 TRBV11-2 CASSLDPTDTQYF TGTGCCAGCAGCCTAGATCCGACAGATACGCAGTATTTT
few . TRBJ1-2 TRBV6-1 CASSERRSGANYGYTF TGTGCCAGCAGTGAAAGGAGGTCCGGAGCTAACTATGGCTACACCTTC
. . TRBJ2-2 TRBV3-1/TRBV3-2 CASSQQGIGELFF TGTGCCAGCAGCCAACAGGGAATCGGGGAGCTGTTTTTT
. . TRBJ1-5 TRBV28 CASNRDSNQPQHF TGTGCCAGCAACAGGGATAGCAATCAGCCCCAGCATTTT
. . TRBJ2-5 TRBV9 CASSARLDQETQYF TGTGCCAGCAGCGCCCGACTAGACCAAGAGACCCAGTACTTC
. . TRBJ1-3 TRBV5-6 CASSSGLAGNTIYF TGTGCCAGCAGCAGCGGTCTTGCTGGAAACACCATATATTTT
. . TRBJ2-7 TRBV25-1 CASSGWGHYEQYF TGTGCCAGCAGTGGTTGGGGACACTACGAGCAGTACTTC
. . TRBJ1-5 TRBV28 CASHISNQPQHF TGTGCCAGCCACATTAGCAATCAGCCCCAGCATTTT
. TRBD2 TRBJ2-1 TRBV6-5 CASWTSGRSYNEQFF TGTGCCAGCTGGACTAGCGGGAGGTCCTACAATGAGCAGTTCTTC
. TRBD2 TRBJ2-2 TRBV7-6 CASSFREREGNSGELFF TGTGCCAGCAGCTTTAGGGAGCGGGAGGGCAACTCCGGGGAGCTGTTTTTT
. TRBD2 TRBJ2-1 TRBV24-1 CATSTSGRINNEQFF TGTGCCACCAGTACTAGCGGGAGGATCAACAATGAGCAGTTCTTC
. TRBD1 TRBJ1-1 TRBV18 CASSPYGTGGRNTEAFF TGTGCCAGCTCACCTTACGGGACAGGGGGGAGGAACACTGAAGCTTTCTTT
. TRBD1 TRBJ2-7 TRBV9 CASSVGDRVPYEQYF TGTGCCAGCAGCGTAGGGGACAGGGTGCCCTACGAGCAGTACTTC
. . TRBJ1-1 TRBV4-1 CASSQDIGRVTEAFF TGCGCCAGCAGCCAAGATATCGGCAGGGTCACTGAAGCTTTCTTT
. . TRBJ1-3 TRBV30 CAWSARSGNTIYF TGTGCCTGGAGTGCCCGCTCTGGAAACACCATATATTTT
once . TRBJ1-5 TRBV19 CASSITTTRNQPQHF TGTGCCAGTAGTATAACGACTACGCGCAATCAGCCCCAGCATTTT
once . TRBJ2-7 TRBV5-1 CASSFRGQISYEQYF TGCGCCAGCAGCTTTAGGGGACAAATCTCCTACGAGCAGTACTTC
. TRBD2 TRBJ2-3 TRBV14 CASSQESGTSTQYF TGTGCCAGCAGCCAAGAAAGCGGGACTTCCACGCAGTATTTT
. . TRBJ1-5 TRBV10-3 CAISASNQPQHF TGTGCCATCAGTGCAAGCAATCAGCCCCAGCATTTT